These 19 T cell receptor beta chains originate from one sample sequenced in a study of shared clonotypes between healthy human individuals. Sequenced by immunoSEQ multiplex PCR; TCRdb stores in-frame clones only, minus some. The table shows around 2,000,000 clones, with 85% to 95% occurring only once. The sequenced sample consisted of naive CD4+ T cells sorted from blood. Subset: CD45RA+ positively selected. Source of these receptors: a man between 18 and 29 years old in good health.

The chain recombines TRBV18 with TRBJ1-1; possibly TRBD1 for D (5 bases). CDR1 and CDR2 from the germline V gene are KGHSH and LQKENI. Trimming took off 4 bases at V and 4 bases at J, with 13 bases between the two ends. The CDR3 contains 14 residues. Here the CDR3 reads CASSRLREFTEAFF. The CDR3 DNA is TGTGCCAGCTCACGACTCAGGGAATTCACTGAAGCTTTCTTT.

The chain links TRBV7-9 to TRBJ2-1; D unclear. The V end lost 5 bases, the J end lost 6 bases, and 8 bases lay between the germline ends. Germline V gene lookup returns CDR1 SEHNR and CDR2 FQNEAQ (reference sequence). The CDR3 runs 12 residues. The DNA for the CDR3 is TGTGCCAGCAGCCACAAGGGCAATGAGCAGTTCTTC. This translates into CASSHKGNEQFF.

The rearrangement links TRBV2 to TRBJ1-1; D ambiguous. V gave up 5 bases and J gave up 11 bases, with 12 bases separating them. There are 11 residues in the CDR3. Germline CDR1 is SNHLY and CDR2 is FYNNEI. The CDR3: CASSWAPRAFF. DNA of the CDR3: TGTGCCAGCAGTTGGGCCCCGCGGGCTTTCTTT.

The genes are TRBV29-1 and TRBJ2-7; 9 nucleotides agree with TRBD1. Unmatched junction bases numbered 9, after V lost 4 bases and J lost 5 bases. CDR3 length: 14 amino acids. In germline, CDR1 is SQVTM, CDR2 ANQGSEA. CDR3 nucleotides: TGCAGCGTTGCTTCCGGGACAGGGATCCACGAGCAGTACTTC. The encoded protein is CSVASGTGIHEQYF.

The rearrangement links TRBV29-1 to TRBJ1-1; D not certain. CDR1 and CDR2 from the germline V gene are SQVTM and ANQGSEA. V lost 1 base and J lost 4, with 10 bases in between. The CDR3 sequence is 13 residues long. CDR3 in amino acids: CSVEVVEGTEAFF. DNA for the CDR3: TGCAGCGTTGAAGTTGTGGAAGGCACTGAAGCTTTCTTT.

This clone came up once. The chain couples TRBV5-1 to TRBJ1-2, with D hard to call. CDR1 is SGHRS, CDR2 YFSETQ, per germline. The V and J ends lost 0 bases and 3 bases respectively, with 12 bases between them. CDR3 length equals 15 residues. The CDR3 loop is CASSLAADGYYGYTF. CDR3 in DNA: TGCGCCAGCAGCTTGGCTGCCGACGGATACTATGGCTACACCTTC.

As regards this clone: Other nucleotide sequences from this sample produce the same CDR3. As DNA, the CDR3 is TGTGCCAGCAGCTTTACCGACTATGGCTACACCTTC. Translating it yields CASSFTDYGYTF. The chain recombines TRBV7-9 with TRBJ1-2; D not certain. CDR1 is SEHNR, CDR2 FQNEAQ, per germline (reference sequence). The CDR3 is 12 residues long. V gave up 3 bases and J gave up 3 bases, with 5 bases separating them.

V and J are TRBV6-1 and TRBJ2-3; 7 bases are shared with TRBD2. With V trimmed by 5 bases and J by 4 bases, 6 bases remained unmatched. CDR3 length: 14 residues. In germline, CDR1 is MNHNS, CDR2 SASEGT. CDR3 region: CASSSSGVPDTQYF. For the CDR3, the DNA is TGTGCCAGCAGTTCGAGCGGGGTCCCAGATACGCAGTATTTT.

With respect to this clone: Other DNA sequences from this sample encode an identical CDR3 as well. The V call is TRBV6-5, the J call TRBJ2-7, with a weak D call TRBD2 (6 bases). CDR1 and CDR2 (germline): MNHEY, SVGAGI. The CDR3 loop spans 15 amino acids. V was pared by 1 base and J by 0 bases, with 10 bases between. The CDR3 spells CASSYYGGGSYEQYF. The CDR3 nucleotides are TGTGCCAGCAGTTACTACGGGGGTGGCTCCTACGAGCAGTACTTC.

V usage is TRBV7-2 and J usage is TRBJ2-3; a weak D match, TRBD1 (5 bases). The V and J ends lost 1 base and 4 bases respectively, with 15 bases between them. Germline V gene data show CDR1 as SGHTA and CDR2 as FQGNSA. CDR3 length: 16 amino acids. The CDR3 reads CASSLVAGFAADTQYF. The CDR3 nucleotides read TGTGCCAGCAGCTTAGTCGCAGGGTTCGCCGCAGATACGCAGTATTTT.

J is TRBJ2-2 and V is TRBV6-5; a weak D match, TRBD2 (6 bases). The CDR3 sequence is 14 residues long. CDR1 and CDR2 (germline): MNHEY, SVGAGI. The germline V and J ends were trimmed by 6 bases and 3 bases, with 11 bases remaining between them. CDR3 bases: TGTGCCAGCAGCCGCGGGGTAGACACCGGGGAGCTGTTTTTT. Translated: CASSRGVDTGELFF.

The CDR3 coding sequence is TGTGCCAGCAGGGCGGGTAGGCATGGCTACACCTTC. Translation gives CASRAGRHGYTF. The chain has TRBV28 and TRBJ1-2; D gene ambiguous. Germline loops: CDR1 MDHEN, CDR2 SYDVKM. There are 12 residues in the CDR3. Trimming shortened V by 6 bases and J by 6 bases, and 11 bases separated the two germline ends.

The gene calls are TRBV9 and TRBJ2-3; D is undetermined. Germline V gene sequence: CDR1 SGDLS, CDR2 YYNGEE. Trimming removed 7 bases from V and 2 bases from J, with 11 bases in between. The CDR3 extends over 13 amino acids. CDR3 bases: TGTGCCAGCGGAACGGTCTTCACAGATACGCAGTATTTT. It translates to CASGTVFTDTQYF.

The V gene is TRBV5-1, the J gene TRBJ2-5; D not certain. The CDR3 runs 13 residues. In germline, CDR1 is SGHRS, CDR2 YFSETQ. Trimming took 4 bases from V and 1 from J, leaving 8 bases between them. CDR3 coding DNA: TGCGCCAGCAGCCGCAGTCCCCAAGAGACCCAGTACTTC. As protein: CASSRSPQETQYF.

V usage is TRBV27 and J usage is TRBJ2-3, with 8 bases matching TRBD2. CDR1 is MNHEY, CDR2 SMNVEV, per germline (reference sequence). CDR3 size: 16 residues. J was trimmed by 3 bases and V by 4 bases; bases with no gene match: 9. CDR3 DNA sequence: TGTGCCAGCAGTTCCTCAGCGGGGGAATGGACAGATACGCAGTATTTT. Protein: CASSSSAGEWTDTQYF.

On this clone: The junction does not match germline at one end; this may be a read error. The chain links TRBV2 to TRBJ2-7; D is perhaps TRBD1 (6 bases). This CDR3 spans 14 amino acids. Looked up from germline, CDR1 is SNHLY and CDR2 is FYNNEI. The CDR3, as DNA: TGTGCCAGCCGTGAAACGGACAGCCCGGGGGAGCAGTACTTC. It specifies CASRETDSPGEQYF. The variable domain in full, completed from reference TRBV2 and TRBJ2-7, reads EPEVTQTPSHQVTQMGQEVILRCVPISNHLYFYWYRQILGQKVEFLVSFYNNEISEKSEIFDDQFSVERPDGSNFTLKIRSTKLEDSAMYFCASRETDSPGEQYFGPGTRLTVT.

A word on this clone: Other DNA sequences of this sample code for an identical CDR3. The J gene is TRBJ2-3, the V gene TRBV7-8, with D possibly matching TRBD1 (5 bases). CDR3 length: 14 amino acids. From germline, CDR1 is SGHVS and CDR2 FQNEAQ. V was clipped by 3 bases and J by 2 bases, with 9 bases between them. CDR3 bases: TGTGCCAGCAGCTTCGACAGAGCCACAGATACGCAGTATTTT. Its protein is CASSFDRATDTQYF. Filled out from reference TRBV7-8 and TRBJ2-3, the complete variable domain reads GAGVSQSPRYKVAKRGQDVALRCDPISGHVSLFWYQQALGQGPEFLTYFQNEAQLDKSGLPSDRFFAERPEGSVSTLKIQRTQQEDSAVYLCASSFDRATDTQYFGPGTRLTVL.

The chain is built from TRBV6-1 and TRBJ2-5; D gene ambiguous. The CDR3 sequence is 13 residues long. Germline assignment: CDR1 MNHNS and CDR2 SASEGT. V was shortened by 8 bases and J by 2 bases, with 12 bases between the two germline ends. The CDR3, as DNA: TGTGCCAGCGCCGTAACTTTACAAGAGACCCAGTACTTC. Its protein product is CASAVTLQETQYF.

The chain has TRBV5-8 and TRBJ2-7; no reliable D call. Per germline, CDR1 SGHTS and CDR2 YDEGEE. The CDR3 covers 10 residues. Trimming stripped 3 bases from V and 7 bases from J, with 5 bases between. CDR3 residues: CASSWGEQYF. CDR3 coding DNA: TGTGCCAGCAGCTGGGGAGAGCAGTACTTC.